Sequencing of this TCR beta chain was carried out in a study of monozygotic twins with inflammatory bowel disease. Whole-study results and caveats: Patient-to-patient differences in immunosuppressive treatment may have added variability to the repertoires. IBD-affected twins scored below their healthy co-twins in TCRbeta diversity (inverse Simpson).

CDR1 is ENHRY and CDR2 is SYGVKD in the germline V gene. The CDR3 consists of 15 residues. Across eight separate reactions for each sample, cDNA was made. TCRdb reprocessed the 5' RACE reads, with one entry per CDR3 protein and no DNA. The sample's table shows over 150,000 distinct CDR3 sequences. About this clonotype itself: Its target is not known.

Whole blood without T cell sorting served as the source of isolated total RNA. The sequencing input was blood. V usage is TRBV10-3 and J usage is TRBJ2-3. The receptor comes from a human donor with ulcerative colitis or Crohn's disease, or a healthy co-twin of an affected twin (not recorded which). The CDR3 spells CAISESGLAGDTQYF.